This T cell receptor beta chain stems from a study of circulating CD8 cells and anti-PD-1 response in melanoma. Study context: Responders had complete or partial responses; non-responders had stable or progressive disease.

This clonotype is deemed large (0.1 to 1%). Four subsets defined by PD-1 and/or TIGIT were sorted from live CD3+CD8+TCRalphabeta+ cells. Each library started from roughly 15 ng of total RNA using the QIAseq Immune Repertoire TCR panel. TCRdb re-derived calls from the reads in MiXCR, one entry per CDR3 protein. The sample lists roughly 240 distinct CDR3 sequences; about 6.6% were seen once. Germline CDR1 reads KGHDR; CDR2 reads SFDVKD. CDR3 length equals 15 residues. The germline V and J ends were trimmed by 3 bases and 7 bases, with 16 bases remaining between them. The sequence was obtained from a human donor with melanoma. V is TRBV24-1 and J is TRBJ2-3; maybe TRBD2 (6 bases). The source material was CD8+ T cells from PBMCs, sampled at baseline or after one month of anti-PD-1 therapy (not recorded which). The CDR3 region is CATSDEGWGGNTQYF. In DNA, the CDR3 is TGTGCCACCAGTGATGAGGGTTGGGGCGGGAATACGCAGTATTTT.